This T cell receptor (beta chain) is from a study of blood T cell repertoires in COVID-19. V lost 0 bases, J lost 6 bases, and 24 bases lay in between. Germline CDR1 and CDR2: MDHEN and SYDVKM. This CDR3 is 18 amino acids long. The data were produced by immunoSEQ multiplex PCR, yet TCRdb's version contains in-frame clones alone and is incomplete. The sample shows 39,000 or so clones, around 80% of them seen only once. This TCR came from a man in his forties or fifties with active or convalescent COVID-19. Sequencing was performed on peripheral blood. The chain combines TRBV28 with TRBJ2-7; perhaps TRBD1 as D (6 bases). The CDR3 DNA is TGTGCCAGCAGTTTATGGGACAATTATGGGGGCCGATACGGCGAGCAGTACTTC. Its translation: CASSLWDNYGGRYGEQYF. The entire variable domain, with the rest obtained from reference TRBV28 and TRBJ2-7, is as follows: DVKVTQSSRYLVKRTGEKVFLECVQDMDHENMFWYRQDPGLGLRLIYFSYDVKMKEKGDIPEGYSVSREKKERFSLILESASTNQTSMYLCASSLWDNYGGRYGEQYFGPGTRLTVT.